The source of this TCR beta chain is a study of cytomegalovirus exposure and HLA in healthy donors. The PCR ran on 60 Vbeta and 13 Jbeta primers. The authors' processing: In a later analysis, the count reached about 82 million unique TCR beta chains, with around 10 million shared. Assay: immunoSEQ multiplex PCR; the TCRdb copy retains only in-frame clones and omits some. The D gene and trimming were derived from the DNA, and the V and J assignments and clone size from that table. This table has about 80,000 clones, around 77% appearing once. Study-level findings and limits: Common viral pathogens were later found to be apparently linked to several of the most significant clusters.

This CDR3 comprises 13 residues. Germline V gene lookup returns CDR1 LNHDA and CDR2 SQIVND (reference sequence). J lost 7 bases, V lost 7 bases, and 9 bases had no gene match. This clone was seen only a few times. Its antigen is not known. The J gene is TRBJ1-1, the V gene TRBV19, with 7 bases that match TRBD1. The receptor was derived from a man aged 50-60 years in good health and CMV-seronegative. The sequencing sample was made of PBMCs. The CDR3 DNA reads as TGTGCCAGTACTCTGACAGGGAGTCTTGAAGCTTTCTTT. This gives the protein CASTLTGSLEAFF.